This record concerns one T cell receptor beta chain sequence. The antigen it binds to is not known. No qualities accompany the bases; no much larger clone lies one base away. Peripheral blood CD8+ and CD4+ T cells from healthy donors, Susac syndrome patients and multiple sclerosis patients were profiled by high-throughput TCR beta sequencing. The Susac syndrome patients fulfilled recently defined diagnostic criteria for definite or probable disease. CD8+ TEMRA cells were enriched by FACS, while bulk CD8+ and CD4+ T cells were purified by magnetic negative isolation. Blood was collected in EDTA tubes and processed within 24 hours, with PBMCs isolated through density gradient centrifugation. PBMCs intended for TCR sequencing were frozen in liquid nitrogen and were later thawed in a 37 degrees C water bath. The sorted or isolated CD4+, CD8+ and CD8+ TEMRA cells had a purity of 90% or higher. Trimming removed 3 bases from V and 3 bases from J; the gene matches leave 5 bases unexplained. The CDR3 holds 14 amino acids from the cysteine to the phenylalanine. Here the CDR3 DNA is all that survives: 42 bases in frame from base 1. CDR1 is given as SQVTM and CDR2 as ANQGSEA, both from the germline V gene.

RNA was extracted using the RNeasy kit, and roughly 0.45 to 1 microgram was reverse transcribed with random hexamers. The immunoSEQ multiplex PCR assay, which covers 54 Vbeta and 13 Jbeta segments, was used to amplify TCR beta CDR3 regions. To correct PCR amplification bias, a synthetic template baseline was used for both primer optimization and computational correction. Per the original workflow: Reads were annotated to V, D and J genes per IMGT and analyzed with immunoSEQ Analyzer, keeping only productive sequences. Clonality was calculated as one minus the Shannon entropy normalized by log2 of the number of productive unique sequences. For each patient and control, public and private clones were evaluated among the 100 most prevalent clones. A clone was defined as Susac-specific if it was absent from the healthy and MS cohorts, from about a thousand published viral clones and from other ImmuneACCESS disease sequences. TCRdb reanalyzed the raw reads on its own, using fastp at Q25 for trimming and MiXCR for clone calling, and kept in-frame beta chains. Entries are consolidated by CDR3 protein sequence, retaining the most common genes and DNA. TCRdb assigned the V and J calls; the authors' analysis was not used. The sample yields tens of thousands of distinct CDR3 sequences; about 96% were counted once. The ten largest clones add up to around 0.43% of the sample.

These data come from a study of CD8 T cells in Susac syndrome (dated by TCRdb to the late 2010s). Regarding the research as a whole: Among the sequenced Susac syndrome patients, about 6 had clinically active disease and fewer than ten were in clinical remission. At the time of blood withdrawal, Susac syndrome patients were either therapy-naive, taking corticosteroids (with some also receiving IVIg), or on IVIg alone. Whether CD8+ T cell activation and differentiation in Susac syndrome was antigen driven was tested using repertoire sequencing. The clonality of the CD8+ T cell repertoire was compared across over 9 healthy donors, 14 Susac syndrome patients and fewer than 16 multiple sclerosis patients. What the research found in general, with its limitations: Looking at Susac-specific public clones, the researchers identified around 15 in the total CD8+ repertoire and roughly 5 in the CD8+ TEMRA repertoire. Clonal expansion was observed in Susac syndrome CD8+ repertoires, with the highest expansion in CD8+ TEMRA cells and greater expansion in clinically active than in remitting patients. The number of individuals in the TCR sequencing and HLA analysis was recognized as being relatively small.

Specimen: CD8+ T cells from PBMCs. The receptor chain draws on TRBV29-1 and TRBJ2-3; a stretch of 8 junction bases matches TRBD2. This sequence originates from a human donor with Susac syndrome. The CDR3 has the sequence CSVDIGGATDTQYF. Read as DNA, the sequence is TGCAGCGTTGACATCGGGGGGGCAACAGATACGCAGTATTTT.